Here is one T cell receptor beta chain with its context. The sample comes from a study of PD-1 blockade in classical Hodgkin lymphoma. Sequenced by immunoSEQ multiplex PCR; TCRdb stores in-frame clones only, minus some. This table has about 98,000 clones, more than 90% appearing once. The germline V and J ends were trimmed by 7 bases and 2 bases, with 15 bases remaining between them. Germline CDR1 and CDR2: SGHTA and FQGNSA. The CDR3 covers 14 residues. With no exception, relapse followed autologous stem cell transplantation in all patients, and brentuximab vedotin exposure varied. The sample in question was peripheral blood mononuclear cells (PBMCs), obtained at baseline. This chain connects TRBV7-2 to TRBJ2-7; no firm D call. The source is a human donor with classical Hodgkin lymphoma. The CDR3 region is CASIDTARPYEQYF. CDR3 bases: TGTGCCAGCATCGATACGGCCCGACCCTACGAGCAGTACTTC.